This record looks at one T cell receptor beta chain sequence and its context. Trimming pared 5 bases from V and 2 bases from J, leaving 6 bases between. Germline assignment: CDR1 SGHAT and CDR2 FQDESV (reference sequence). This CDR3 contains 12 residues. This specimen belongs to a study of T cell responses to AZD1222 COVID-19 vaccine. The table came from immunoSEQ multiplex PCR; TCRdb's copy has only in-frame clones and leaves some out. The data contain some 65,000 clones, approximately 85% of them singletons. The sample consisted of peripheral blood, taken on day 0 of MenACWY control vaccination. This chain links TRBV11-1 with TRBJ1-2; D is perhaps TRBD1 (5 bases). This sequence originates from an adult in good health. This CDR3 reads CASSHRNYGYTF. Written as DNA, the CDR3 is TGTGCCAGCAGCCACAGGAACTATGGCTACACCTTC.